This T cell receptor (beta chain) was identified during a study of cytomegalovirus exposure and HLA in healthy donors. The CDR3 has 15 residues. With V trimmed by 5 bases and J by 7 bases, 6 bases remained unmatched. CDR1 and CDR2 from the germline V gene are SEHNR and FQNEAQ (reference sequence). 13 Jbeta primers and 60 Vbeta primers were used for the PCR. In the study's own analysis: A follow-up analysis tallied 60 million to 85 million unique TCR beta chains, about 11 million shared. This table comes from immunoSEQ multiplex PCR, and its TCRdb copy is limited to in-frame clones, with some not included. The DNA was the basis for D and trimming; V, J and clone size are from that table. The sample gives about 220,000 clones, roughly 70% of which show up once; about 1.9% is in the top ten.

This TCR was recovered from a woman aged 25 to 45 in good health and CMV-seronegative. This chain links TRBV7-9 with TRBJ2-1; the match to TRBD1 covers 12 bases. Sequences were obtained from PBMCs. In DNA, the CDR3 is TGTGCCAGCAGCAGGGGACAGGGGGCTTTGAATGAGCAGTTCTTC. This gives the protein CASSRGQGALNEQFF.